The 28 T cell receptor beta chains below all came from one sample that was sequenced in a study of shared clonotypes between healthy human individuals. Sequencing was performed with immunoSEQ multiplex PCR; in TCRdb, only in-frame clones are kept and a portion is missing. The repertoire holds over a million clones, with around 97% as singletons. The sample comprised naive CD4+ T cells sorted from blood. As for subset: CD45RA+ positively selected. Receptors were obtained from a man aged 25 to 45 in good health.

The table lists this clone with a count of one. CDR3 protein: CATSSGGDQETQYF. CDR3 bases: TGTGCCACCAGCTCGGGAGGAGATCAAGAGACCCAGTACTTC. The chain couples TRBV15 to TRBJ2-5; TRBD2 matches 7 bases. CDR3 length equals 14 residues. Germline CDR1 and CDR2: LNHNV and YYDKDF (reference sequence). The ends lost 5 bases at V and 2 bases at J; junction bases unmatched: 5.

CDR3 bases: TGCAGCTACCTAGGGGACACCTTGTCCTACAATGAGCAGTTCTTC. Translation: CSYLGDTLSYNEQFF. V is TRBV29-1 and J is TRBJ2-1, with a possible D match to TRBD1 (6 bases). Trimming cost V 8 bases and J 1 base, with 18 bases left between them. Germline CDR1 and CDR2: SQVTM and ANQGSEA. There are 15 residues in the CDR3.

This chain connects TRBV4-1 to TRBJ2-1; maybe TRBD2 (6 bases). Germline loops: CDR1 MGHRA, CDR2 YSYEKL. V was pared by 1 base and J by 8 bases, with 18 bases between. There are 16 residues in the CDR3. The chain's CDR3 is CASSQVGGINRDEQFF. CDR3 coding DNA: TGCGCCAGCAGCCAAGTCGGAGGGATAAATCGGGATGAGCAGTTCTTC.

The chain has TRBV28 and TRBJ2-1, with 13 nucleotides matching TRBD2. V was pared by 5 bases and J by 2 bases, with 3 bases of the junction left unmatched. Germline-derived CDR1 and CDR2 are MDHEN and SYDVKM. The CDR3 is 16 residues long. CDR3 nucleotides: TGTGCCAGCAGTGGGGGACTAGCGGGACCCTACAATGAGCAGTTCTTC. This gives the protein CASSGGLAGPYNEQFF.

J is TRBJ2-4 and V is TRBV7-9; 9 nucleotides align to TRBD1. Trimming took 1 base from V and 15 from J; bases not matched to a gene: 10. The CDR3 runs 14 residues. CDR1 is SEHNR and CDR2 is FQNEAQ in the germline V gene (reference sequence). CDR3 residues: CASSLGDRVTVRYF. CDR3 coding DNA: TGTGCCAGCAGCTTAGGGGACAGGGTAACTGTAAGGTACTTC.

The rearrangement uses TRBV2 and TRBJ1-5; 11 bases agree with TRBD1. V lost 6 bases to trimming and J lost 2 bases; unmatched junction nucleotides: 6. Germline assignment: CDR1 SNHLY and CDR2 FYNNEI. This CDR3 is built from 16 residues. CDR3 sequence: CASRKDRGLRNQPQHF. The CDR3 DNA reads as TGTGCCAGCAGAAAGGACAGGGGGCTTCGCAATCAGCCCCAGCATTTT.

The chain uses TRBV7-9 and TRBJ1-4, with D maybe TRBD1 (6 bases). Trimming left V 6 bases short and J 8 bases short, with 19 bases between. CDR1 and CDR2 from the germline V gene are SEHNR and FQNEAQ (reference sequence). The CDR3 consists of 15 residues. CDR3 protein: CASRPSGDGLEKLFF. Here the CDR3 DNA reads TGTGCCAGCAGGCCCTCAGGGGATGGCTTAGAAAAACTGTTTTTT.

The rearrangement joins TRBV7-9 to TRBJ2-5; D ambiguous. The CDR3 is made up of 14 amino acids. Germline-derived CDR1 and CDR2 are SEHNR and FQNEAQ (reference sequence). The V end lost 5 bases, the J end lost 1 base, and 11 bases lay between the germline ends. CDR3 protein: CASSVRALQETQYF. Written as DNA, the CDR3 is TGTGCCAGCAGCGTACGGGCCCTCCAAGAGACCCAGTACTTC.

V usage is TRBV11-3 and J usage is TRBJ2-1; TRBD2 might be the D (6 bases). The CDR3 loop spans 12 amino acids. V lost 5 bases and J lost 8, with 10 bases in between. Germline CDR1 reads SGHNT; CDR2 reads YENEEA. Here the CDR3 DNA reads TGTGCCAGCAGCCCAAGGAGGGATGAGCAGTTCTTC. Protein product: CASSPRRDEQFF.

The V and J genes are TRBV6-1 and TRBJ1-1, with a tentative D call TRBD1 (5 bases). The CDR3 totals 15 residues. CDR1 and CDR2 from the germline V gene are MNHNS and SASEGT. The V end lost 1 base, the J end lost 5 bases, and 14 bases lay between the germline ends. Here the CDR3 DNA reads TGTGCCAGCAGTGAAGGACAGACCATGGGAACTGAAGCTTTCTTT. As protein: CASSEGQTMGTEAFF.

The chain recombines TRBV7-2 with TRBJ2-1; the D gene is possibly TRBD1 (7 bases). Trimming removed 2 bases from V and 6 bases from J, with 14 bases in between. The CDR3 extends over 15 amino acids. From germline, CDR1 is SGHTA and CDR2 FQGNSA. The CDR3 DNA reads as TGTGCCAGCAGCTTATGGTCAGGGGGGATCAATGAGCAGTTCTTC. It specifies CASSLWSGGINEQFF. The entire variable domain, with the rest obtained from reference TRBV7-2 and TRBJ2-1, is as follows: GAGVSQSPSNKVTEKGKDVELRCDPISGHTALYWYRQSLGQGLEFLIYFQGNSAPDKSGLPSDRFSAERTGGSVSTLTIQRTQQEDSAVYLCASSLWSGGINEQFFGPGTRLTVL.

The chain has TRBV18 and TRBJ2-3; perhaps TRBD2 as D (6 bases). Germline V gene sequence: CDR1 KGHSH, CDR2 LQKENI. Trimming pared 5 bases from V and 2 bases from J, leaving 14 bases between. The CDR3 totals 15 residues. The DNA of the CDR3 is TGTGCCAGCTCAATCTCCCGGGACTCCACAGATACGCAGTATTTT. It is translated as CASSISRDSTDTQYF.

This clone was picked up one time. The chain uses TRBV5-8 and TRBJ2-3, with 10 nucleotides matching TRBD2. The V and J ends lost 0 bases and 4 bases, in that order; junction bases with no gene match: 8. CDR3 length: 17 residues. Germline CDR1 SGHTS, CDR2 YDEGEE. The DNA of the CDR3 is TGTGCCAGCAGCTTGGCTAGCGGGAGCCGGAGCGCAGATACGCAGTATTTT. Amino acid sequence: CASSLASGSRSADTQYF.

The chain joins TRBV4-1 to TRBJ1-3; D not resolved. CDR1 is MGHRA and CDR2 is YSYEKL in the germline V gene. The CDR3 loop spans 15 amino acids. V was cut by 1 base and J by 0 bases, with 7 bases left in between. CDR3 coding DNA: TGCGCCAGCAGCCAAGTTTCCTTCTCTGGAAACACCATATATTTT. Its protein is CASSQVSFSGNTIYF.

This chain joins TRBV7-2 and TRBJ2-1; D is possibly TRBD2 (5 bases). Germline V gives CDR1 SGHTA, CDR2 FQGNSA. CDR3 size: 14 residues. The V and J ends lost 2 bases and 7 bases respectively, with 12 bases between them. The CDR3 DNA sequence: TGTGCCAGCAGCTTAAAGGGCCCGGGGAATGAGCAGTTCTTC. Protein sequence: CASSLKGPGNEQFF.

This chain links TRBV2 with TRBJ2-3; D is unresolved. CDR1 and CDR2 (germline): SNHLY, FYNNEI. CDR3 length equals 10 residues. Trimming shortened V by 5 bases and J by 11 bases, and 8 bases separated the two germline ends. The CDR3 is CASSRAEQYF. The CDR3, as DNA: TGTGCCAGCAGTCGGGCCGAGCAGTATTTT.

This clone was recorded only once. CDR3 nucleotides: TGTGCCAGCAGTTTAATTGCGGGGAGGGGGGCCAAAAACATTCAGTACTTC. This codes for CASSLIAGRGAKNIQYF. The chain has TRBV28 and TRBJ2-4, with D possibly TRBD2 on 7 matching bases. CDR3 size: 17 residues. Germline lookup yields CDR1 MDHEN and CDR2 SYDVKM. The V end was cut by 2 bases, the J end by 1 base, with 15 bases between.

This clone appeared a single time. J is TRBJ1-1 and V is TRBV6-6, with a weak D call TRBD1 (5 bases). The CDR3 is 13 amino acids. V lost 5 bases and J lost 1, with 8 bases in between. Germline V gene lookup returns CDR1 MNHNY and CDR2 SVGAGI (reference sequence). The CDR3: CASSTGGNTEAFF. CDR3 DNA sequence: TGTGCCAGCAGTACAGGAGGGAACACTGAAGCTTTCTTT.

This chain connects TRBV7-9 to TRBJ2-7; weak D call: TRBD1 (6 bases). V gave up 4 bases and J gave up 3 bases, with 16 bases separating them. CDR3 length: 15 residues. Germline V gene sequence: CDR1 SEHNR, CDR2 FQNEAQ (reference sequence). DNA of the CDR3: TGTGCCAGCAGCTCACACAGGGTTAGGAACTACGAGCAGTACTTC. Translation: CASSSHRVRNYEQYF.

The rearrangement uses TRBV6-1 and TRBJ1-2, with 7 positions matching TRBD1. Losses at the gene ends were 2 bases for V and 4 bases for J; bases not matched to a gene: 10. The CDR3 is 16 amino acids. Per germline, CDR1 MNHNS and CDR2 SASEGT. DNA for the CDR3: TGTGCCAGCAGTGAAAGTTCGCGGACAGGTCGCTATGGCTACACCTTC. It encodes CASSESSRTGRYGYTF.

This chain uses TRBV5-5 with TRBJ2-1; 8 bases are a match to TRBD1. This CDR3 is built from 14 residues. Per germline, CDR1 SGHKS and CDR2 YYEKEE (reference sequence). Losses at the gene ends were 2 bases for V and 3 bases for J; bases not matched to a gene: 1. This chain's CDR3 is CASSLGQGYNEQFF. The CDR3 region has the DNA TGTGCCAGCAGCTTAGGACAGGGCTACAATGAGCAGTTCTTC.

The V and J genes are TRBV18 and TRBJ2-3, with 7 bases lining up with TRBD2. The CDR3 length is 15 residues. V was clipped by 4 bases and J by 3 bases; unmatched bases: 7. Germline CDR1 and CDR2: KGHSH and LQKENI. The CDR3 is CASSQGSSGTDTQYF. The CDR3 DNA is TGTGCCAGCTCACAGGGAAGTAGCGGGACAGATACGCAGTATTTT.

On this clone itself: Additional DNA sequences in this sample encode the identical CDR3. The rearrangement links TRBV18 to TRBJ2-7; TRBD1 agrees at 8 bases. Germline values: CDR1 KGHSH, CDR2 LQKENI. Unmatched junction bases numbered 3, after V lost 2 bases and J lost 0 bases. The CDR3 runs to 15 residues. CDR3 bases: TGTGCCAGCTCACCAAGGACAGGGAGCTCCTACGAGCAGTACTTC. This translates into CASSPRTGSSYEQYF.

V gene TRBV7-6 combines with J gene TRBJ2-7; TRBD1 might be the D (7 bases). CDR1 and CDR2 from the germline V gene are SGHVS and FNYEAQ. The V gene lost 3 bases and the J gene lost 6 bases, with 9 bases spanning the gap. The CDR3 runs to 12 residues. The CDR3 DNA is TGTGCCAGCAGCTTTCAGGGGGGCGAGCAGTACTTC. This gives the protein CASSFQGGEQYF.

This chain connects TRBV5-1 to TRBJ2-2, with 8 bases that match TRBD1. The junction had 2 bases not matched to a gene; V was cut back by 7 bases and J by 3 bases. The CDR3 has 13 residues. Per the germline V gene, CDR1 is SGHRS and CDR2 is YFSETQ. The CDR3, as DNA: TGCGCCAGCCCGGACAGGGACACCGGGGAGCTGTTTTTT. It yields the protein CASPDRDTGELFF.

The genes are TRBV27 and TRBJ1-5, with a tentative D call TRBD1 (6 bases). V was trimmed by 2 bases and J by 7 bases, leaving 15 bases between them. The CDR3 is 15 amino acids. From germline, CDR1 is MNHEY and CDR2 SMNVEV (reference sequence). In nucleotides, the CDR3 is TGTGCCAGCAGTTTAGGCAGGGGTACCAACCAGCCCCAGCATTTT. Amino acids: CASSLGRGTNQPQHF.

This chain links TRBV11-2 with TRBJ2-7; no clear D. CDR3 length: 13 amino acids. Trimming removed 0 bases at V and 10 bases at J, with 13 bases between. The germline CDR1 and CDR2 sequences are SGHAT and FQNNGV. The CDR3 loop is CASSLEFKTHQYF. The CDR3 bases are TGTGCCAGCAGCTTAGAGTTTAAGACTCATCAGTACTTC.

The chain uses TRBV5-1 and TRBJ1-2; 7 positions agree with TRBD1. The junction had 7 bases not matched to a gene; V was cut back by 0 bases and J by 5 bases. CDR3 size: 15 residues. The germline gives CDR1 SGHRS, CDR2 YFSETQ. The CDR3 DNA is TGCGCCAGCAGCTTGGCCACAGGGGATGGGTATGGCTACACCTTC. Translation gives CASSLATGDGYGYTF.